Following are 12 T cell receptor beta chains from one sample sequenced in a study of blood T cell repertoires in COVID-19. The assay was immunoSEQ multiplex PCR, and TCRdb's table has in-frame clones only and misses some. Of 200,000 to 250,000 clones listed, roughly 90% are singletons. Material: peripheral blood. These receptors came from a man aged 55 to 69 with acute or convalescent COVID-19.

The chain combines TRBV11-2 with TRBJ2-5; 8 nucleotides line up with TRBD2. V shed 1 base and J 3 bases; nucleotides not matched to a gene: 4. The germline gives CDR1 SGHAT, CDR2 FQNNGV. The CDR3 covers 15 residues. The CDR3 bases are TGTGCCAGCAGCTTAGTGACTAGCGACAAAGAGACCCAGTACTTC. Translated: CASSLVTSDKETQYF. Combining the CDR3 with reference TRBV11-2 and TRBJ2-5 gives the whole variable domain EAGVAQSPRYKIIEKRQSVAFWCNPISGHATLYWYQQILGQGPKLLIQFQNNGVVDDSQLPKDRFSAERLKGVDSTLKIQPAKLEDSAVYLCASSLVTSDKETQYFGPGTRLLVL.

The chain joins TRBV19 to TRBJ2-1, with TRBD2 matching 12 bases. The V segment lost 0 bases and the J segment 2 bases; nucleotides outside the gene matches: 8. Germline V gives CDR1 LNHDA, CDR2 SQIVND (reference sequence). The CDR3 is 19 amino acids. The CDR3 is CASSIDLSASGRAYNEQFF. The DNA for the CDR3 is TGTGCCAGTAGTATAGACCTCTCGGCTAGCGGGAGGGCCTACAATGAGCAGTTCTTC.

This chain uses TRBV5-1 with TRBJ2-1, with 12 bases aligning to TRBD2. Germline CDR1 is SGHRS and CDR2 is YFSETQ. V dropped 3 bases and J dropped 7; count of bases not matched to a gene: 8. This CDR3 is built from 16 residues. This chain's CDR3 is CASSSLTSGSGNEQFF. CDR3 in DNA: TGCGCCAGCAGCTCCCTGACTAGCGGGAGTGGTAATGAGCAGTTCTTC.

The gene calls are TRBV7-9 and TRBJ2-5; 9 nucleotides agree with TRBD2. The germline V gene has CDR1 SEHNR and CDR2 FQNEAQ (reference sequence). CDR3 length: 15 amino acids. The V gene end was trimmed by 5 bases and the J gene end by 2 bases; junction bases not matched to a gene: 6. CDR3 bases: TGTGCCAGCAGCCGAAGACTAGCGGTTCAAGAGACCCAGTACTTC. Protein product: CASSRRLAVQETQYF.

The rearrangement uses TRBV5-1 and TRBJ1-2; D is ambiguous. Germline-derived CDR1 and CDR2 are SGHRS and YFSETQ. The CDR3 contains 15 residues. V gave up 0 bases and J gave up 3 bases, with 12 bases separating them. CDR3 sequence (DNA): TGCGCCAGCAGCTTGGAGCATCCCGGGGACTATGGCTACACCTTC. This sequence encodes CASSLEHPGDYGYTF.

The chain joins TRBV28 to TRBJ1-5; D remains unclear. Germline values: CDR1 MDHEN, CDR2 SYDVKM. Between the trimmed V and J ends, which lost 6 bases and 0 bases, there was a span of 18 bases. The CDR3 spans 17 residues. Here the CDR3 DNA reads TGTGCCAGCAGCCCACCGGGATTTACCCATAGCAATCAGCCCCAGCATTTT. It translates to CASSPPGFTHSNQPQHF.

This rearrangement joins TRBV7-9 to TRBJ1-2; 12 bases line up with TRBD1. This CDR3 spans 16 amino acids. From germline, CDR1 is SEHNR and CDR2 FQNEAQ (reference sequence). J lost 5 bases, V lost 5 bases, and 9 bases had no gene match. CDR3 amino acids: CASSKGQGAKFYGYTF. DNA of the CDR3: TGTGCCAGCAGCAAGGGACAGGGGGCAAAGTTTTATGGCTACACCTTC.

V gene TRBV27 combines with J gene TRBJ2-2, with 9 nucleotides matching TRBD2. The V gene's germline CDR1 is MNHEY and CDR2 SMNVEV (reference sequence). This CDR3 has 18 residues. The V and J ends lost 0 bases and 0 bases, in that order; junction bases with no gene match: 5. The CDR3 reads CASSLSSLAGPNTGELFF. The CDR3 nucleotides are TGTGCCAGCAGTTTATCGAGCCTAGCGGGACCGAACACCGGGGAGCTGTTTTTT.

V usage is TRBV18 and J usage is TRBJ1-1; possibly TRBD1 for D (6 bases). The CDR3 runs 15 residues. Germline CDR1 is KGHSH and CDR2 is LQKENI. The V end lost 3 bases, the J end lost 1 base, and 12 bases lay between the germline ends. The CDR3 bases are TGTGCCAGCTCACCCGGTCACAGGGAGAACACTGAAGCTTTCTTT. It encodes CASSPGHRENTEAFF.

The gene calls are TRBV6-2 or TRBV6-3 and TRBJ2-7; weak D call: TRBD1 (6 bases). V was shortened by 3 bases and J by 3 bases, with 18 bases between the two germline ends. This CDR3 has 16 amino acids. The germline V gene encodes CDR1 MNHEY and CDR2 SVGEGT. The DNA of the CDR3 is TGTGCCAGCAGTTATTGGGGGCCTGCGGGCGGCTACGAGCAGTACTTC. Translating gives CASSYWGPAGGYEQYF.

This chain links TRBV6-2 or TRBV6-3 with TRBJ2-3; the D is unclear. The CDR3 runs to 14 residues. V lost 0 bases, J lost 5 bases, and 9 bases lay in between. Germline V lookup: CDR1 MNHEY, CDR2 SVGEGT. In nucleotides, the CDR3 is TGTGCCAGCAGTTACTCGGCCGTTGGAGATACGCAGTATTTT. Amino acids: CASSYSAVGDTQYF.

This chain links TRBV27 with TRBJ1-1; D is unclear. This CDR3 contains 14 residues. Between the trimmed V and J ends, which lost 4 bases and 1 base, there was a span of 10 bases. The germline CDR1 and CDR2 sequences are MNHEY and SMNVEV (reference sequence). The CDR3, as DNA: TGTGCCAGCAGTTCCAGCAGAGGGAACACTGAAGCTTTCTTT. Translated, it gives CASSSSRGNTEAFF.